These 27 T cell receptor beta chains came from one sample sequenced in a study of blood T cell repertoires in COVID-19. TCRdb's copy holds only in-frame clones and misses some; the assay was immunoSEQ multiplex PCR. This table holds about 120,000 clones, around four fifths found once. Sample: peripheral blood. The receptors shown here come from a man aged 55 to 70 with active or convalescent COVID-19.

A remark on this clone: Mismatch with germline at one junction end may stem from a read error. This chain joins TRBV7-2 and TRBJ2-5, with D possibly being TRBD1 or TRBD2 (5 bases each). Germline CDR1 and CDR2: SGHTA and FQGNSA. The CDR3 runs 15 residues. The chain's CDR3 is CASSLAWLGVETQYF. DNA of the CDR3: TGTGCCAGCAGCCTAGCTTGGCTAGGGGTGGAGACCCAGTACTTC.

CDR3 region: CASNRDRVGAQYF. CDR3 nucleotides: TGTGCCAGCAACCGGGACAGGGTGGGGGCCCAGTACTTC. V is TRBV13 and J is TRBJ2-5, with 9 nucleotides matching TRBD1. V was pared by 7 bases and J by 9 bases, with 9 bases of the junction left unmatched. Germline CDR1 PRHDT, CDR2 FYEKMQ (reference sequence). The CDR3 contains 13 residues.

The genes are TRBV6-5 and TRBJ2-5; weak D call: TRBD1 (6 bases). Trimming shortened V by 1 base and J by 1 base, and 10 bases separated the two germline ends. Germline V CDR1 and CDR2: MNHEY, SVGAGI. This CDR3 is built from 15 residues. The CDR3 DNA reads TGTGCCAGCAGTTACTTAACGACAGGCCAAGAGACCCAGTACTTC. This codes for CASSYLTTGQETQYF.

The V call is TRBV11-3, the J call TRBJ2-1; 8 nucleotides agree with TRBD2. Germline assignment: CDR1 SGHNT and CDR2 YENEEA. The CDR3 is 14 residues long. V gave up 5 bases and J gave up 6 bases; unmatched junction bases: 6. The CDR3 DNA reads TGTGCCAGCAGCCTTTTTAGCGGGGTCAATGAGCAGTTCTTC. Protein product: CASSLFSGVNEQFF.

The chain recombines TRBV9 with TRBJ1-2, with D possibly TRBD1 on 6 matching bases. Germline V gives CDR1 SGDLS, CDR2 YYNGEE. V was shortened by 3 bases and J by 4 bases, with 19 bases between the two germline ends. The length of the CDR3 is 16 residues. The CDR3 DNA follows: TGTGCCAGCAGCGAGAATCCAGGGGCCTGGGGCTATGGCTACACCTTC. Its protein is CASSENPGAWGYGYTF.

In DNA form, the CDR3 reads TGTGCCAGCAGTCTCCGACAGGGTGGCGAGCAGTACTTC. Translating it yields CASSLRQGGEQYF. The chain combines TRBV28 with TRBJ2-7; 7 bases are shared with TRBD1. Germline CDR1 is MDHEN and CDR2 is SYDVKM. The CDR3 consists of 13 residues. The V segment lost 5 bases and the J segment 6 bases; nucleotides outside the gene matches: 7.

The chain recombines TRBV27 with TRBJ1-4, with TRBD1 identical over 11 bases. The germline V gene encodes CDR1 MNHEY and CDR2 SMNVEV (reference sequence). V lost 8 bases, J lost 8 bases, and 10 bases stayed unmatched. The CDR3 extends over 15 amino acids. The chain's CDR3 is CASRRTGGVAEKLFF. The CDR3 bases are TGTGCCAGCCGTCGGACAGGGGGCGTAGCGGAAAAACTGTTTTTT.

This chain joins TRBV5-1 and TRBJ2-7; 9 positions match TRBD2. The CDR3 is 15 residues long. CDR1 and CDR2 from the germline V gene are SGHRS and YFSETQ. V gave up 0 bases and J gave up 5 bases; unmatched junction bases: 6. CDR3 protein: CASSLEGLAPHEQYF. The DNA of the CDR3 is TGCGCCAGCAGCTTGGAAGGACTAGCGCCCCACGAGCAGTACTTC.

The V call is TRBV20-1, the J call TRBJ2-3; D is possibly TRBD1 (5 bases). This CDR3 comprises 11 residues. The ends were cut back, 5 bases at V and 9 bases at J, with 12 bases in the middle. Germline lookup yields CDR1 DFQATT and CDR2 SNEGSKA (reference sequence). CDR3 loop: CSAYTGKTQYF. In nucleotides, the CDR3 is TGCAGTGCTTATACAGGAAAAACGCAGTATTTT.

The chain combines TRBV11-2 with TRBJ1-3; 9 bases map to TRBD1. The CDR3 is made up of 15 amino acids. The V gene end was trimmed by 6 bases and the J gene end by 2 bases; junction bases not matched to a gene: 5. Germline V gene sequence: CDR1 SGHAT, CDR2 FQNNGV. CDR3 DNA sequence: TGTGCCAGCAGTTCCGGGACAGGGACTGGAAACACCATATATTTT. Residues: CASSSGTGTGNTIYF.

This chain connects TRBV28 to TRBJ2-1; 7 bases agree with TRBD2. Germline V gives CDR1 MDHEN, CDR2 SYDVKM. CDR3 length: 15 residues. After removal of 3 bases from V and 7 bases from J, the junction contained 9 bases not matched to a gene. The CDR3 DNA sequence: TGTGCCAGCAGTTTTCCCGCGGCGGGACTAAATGAGCAGTTCTTC. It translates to CASSFPAAGLNEQFF.

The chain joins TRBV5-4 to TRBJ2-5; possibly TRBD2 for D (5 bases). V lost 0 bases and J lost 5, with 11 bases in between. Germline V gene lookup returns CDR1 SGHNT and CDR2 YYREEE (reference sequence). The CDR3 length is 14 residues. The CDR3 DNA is TGTGCCAGCAGCTTGGCCCGGGGTTTGGAGACCCAGTACTTC. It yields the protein CASSLARGLETQYF. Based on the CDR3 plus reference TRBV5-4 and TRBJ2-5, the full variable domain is ETGVTQSPTHLIKTRGQQVTLRCSSQSGHNTVSWYQQALGQGPQFIFQYYREEENGRGNFPPRFSGLQFPNYSSELNVNALELDDSALYLCASSLARGLETQYFGPGTRLLVL.

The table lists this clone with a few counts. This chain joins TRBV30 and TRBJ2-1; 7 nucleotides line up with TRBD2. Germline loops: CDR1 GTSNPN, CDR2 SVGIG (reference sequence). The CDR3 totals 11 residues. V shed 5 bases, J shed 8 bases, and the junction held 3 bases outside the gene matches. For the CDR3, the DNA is TGTGCCTGGGGGGCGGGAGATGAGCAGTTCTTC. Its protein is CAWGAGDEQFF.

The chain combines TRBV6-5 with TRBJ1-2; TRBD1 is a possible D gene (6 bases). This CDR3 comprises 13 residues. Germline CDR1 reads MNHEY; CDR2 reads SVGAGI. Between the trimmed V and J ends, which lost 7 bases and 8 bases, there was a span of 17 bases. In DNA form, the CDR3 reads TGTGCCAGCACCACCCCGGGGGGCGGCGGCTACACCTTC. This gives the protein CASTTPGGGGYTF.

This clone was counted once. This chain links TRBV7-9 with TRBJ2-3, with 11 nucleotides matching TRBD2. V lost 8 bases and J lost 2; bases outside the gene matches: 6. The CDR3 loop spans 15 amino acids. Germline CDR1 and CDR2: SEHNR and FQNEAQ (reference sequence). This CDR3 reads CASGLAGGLTDTQYF. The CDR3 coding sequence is TGTGCCAGCGGATTAGCGGGAGGGCTCACAGATACGCAGTATTTT.

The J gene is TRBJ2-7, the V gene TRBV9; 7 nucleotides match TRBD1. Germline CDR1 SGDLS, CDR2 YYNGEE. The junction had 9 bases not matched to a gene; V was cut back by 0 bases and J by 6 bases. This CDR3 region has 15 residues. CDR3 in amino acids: CASSVATGETGEQYF. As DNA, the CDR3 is TGTGCCAGCAGCGTAGCTACAGGGGAGACGGGCGAGCAGTACTTC.

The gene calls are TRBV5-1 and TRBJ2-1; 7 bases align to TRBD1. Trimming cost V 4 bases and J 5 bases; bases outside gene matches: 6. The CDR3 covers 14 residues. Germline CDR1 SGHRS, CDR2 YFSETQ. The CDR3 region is CASSPGQDHNEQFF. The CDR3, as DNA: TGCGCCAGCAGCCCCGGACAGGACCACAATGAGCAGTTCTTC.

This CDR3 reads CASSPLVLMNTEAFF. DNA of the CDR3: TGTGCCAGCAGCCCACTCGTCCTAATGAACACTGAAGCTTTCTTT. The chain employs TRBV7-9 and TRBJ1-1; D is ambiguous. This CDR3 is 15 amino acids long. Germline CDR1 is SEHNR and CDR2 is FQNEAQ (reference sequence). The V gene lost 5 bases and the J gene lost 0 bases, with 13 bases spanning the gap.

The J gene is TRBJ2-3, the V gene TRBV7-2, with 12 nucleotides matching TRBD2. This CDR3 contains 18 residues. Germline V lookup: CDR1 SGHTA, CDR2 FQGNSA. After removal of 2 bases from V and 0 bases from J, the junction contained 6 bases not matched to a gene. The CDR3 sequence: CASSLTGLAGLSTDTQYF. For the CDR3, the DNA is TGTGCCAGCAGCTTAACGGGACTAGCGGGCTTAAGCACAGATACGCAGTATTTT.

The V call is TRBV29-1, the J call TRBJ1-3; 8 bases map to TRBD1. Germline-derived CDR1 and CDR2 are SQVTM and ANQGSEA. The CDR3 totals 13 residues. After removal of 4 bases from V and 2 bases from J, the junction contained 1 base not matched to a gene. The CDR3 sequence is CSVVQGAGNTIYF. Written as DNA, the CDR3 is TGCAGCGTTGTACAGGGGGCTGGAAACACCATATATTTT.

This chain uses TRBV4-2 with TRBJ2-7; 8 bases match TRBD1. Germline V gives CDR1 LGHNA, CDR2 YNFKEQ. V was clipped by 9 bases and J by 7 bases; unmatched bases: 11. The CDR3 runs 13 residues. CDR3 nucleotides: TGTGCCAGTGGGACAGGAGGGATGAGGGAGCAGTACTTC. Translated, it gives CASGTGGMREQYF.

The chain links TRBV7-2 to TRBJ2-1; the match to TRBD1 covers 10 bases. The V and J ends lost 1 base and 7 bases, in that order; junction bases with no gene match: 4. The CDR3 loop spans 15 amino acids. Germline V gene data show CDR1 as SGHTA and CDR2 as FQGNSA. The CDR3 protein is CASSLGQGAQNEQFF. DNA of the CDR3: TGTGCCAGCAGCTTAGGACAGGGGGCGCAAAATGAGCAGTTCTTC.

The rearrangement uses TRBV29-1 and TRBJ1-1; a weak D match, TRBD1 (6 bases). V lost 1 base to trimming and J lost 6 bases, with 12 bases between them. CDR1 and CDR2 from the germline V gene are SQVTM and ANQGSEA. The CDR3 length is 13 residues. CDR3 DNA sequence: TGCAGCGTTGAAGCAACAGGGCAGCCTGAAGCTTTCTTT. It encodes CSVEATGQPEAFF.

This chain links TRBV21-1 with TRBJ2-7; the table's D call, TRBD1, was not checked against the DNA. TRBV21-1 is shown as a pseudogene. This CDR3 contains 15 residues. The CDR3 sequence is CPSSAHDRGGYEQYF. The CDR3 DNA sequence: TGTCCCAGCAGCGCACACGACAGGGGGGGATACGAGCAGTACTTC.

The CDR3 loop reads CASSLRDADEKLFF. The CDR3 region has the DNA TGTGCCAGCAGCCTCCGGGATGCGGATGAAAAACTGTTTTTT. The chain has TRBV3-1 (or the pseudogene TRBV3-2) and TRBJ1-4; D is undetermined. This CDR3 comprises 14 residues. With 4 bases removed from V and 6 bases from J, the gap between germline ends came to 12 bases. Germline values: CDR1 LGHDT, CDR2 YNNKEL (reference sequence).

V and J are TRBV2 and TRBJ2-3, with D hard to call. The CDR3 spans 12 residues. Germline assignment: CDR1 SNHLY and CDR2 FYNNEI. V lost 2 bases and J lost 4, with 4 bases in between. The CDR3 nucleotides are TGTGCCAGCAGTGAATCGGCAGATACGCAGTATTTT. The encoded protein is CASSESADTQYF.

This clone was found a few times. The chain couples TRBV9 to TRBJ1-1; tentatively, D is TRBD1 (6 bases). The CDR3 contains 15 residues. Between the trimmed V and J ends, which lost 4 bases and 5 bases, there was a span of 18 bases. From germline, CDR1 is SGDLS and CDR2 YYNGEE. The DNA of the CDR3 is TGTGCCAGCAGCATATCCACAGGGTTGGAGACTGAAGCTTTCTTT. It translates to CASSISTGLETEAFF. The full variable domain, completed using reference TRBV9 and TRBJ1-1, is DSGVTQTPKHLITATGQRVTLRCSPRSGDLSVYWYQQSLDQGLQFLIQYYNGEERAKGNILERFSAQQFPDLHSELNLSSLELGDSALYFCASSISTGLETEAFFGQGTRLTVV.